This T cell receptor beta chain is from a study of OX40 agonist ivuxolimab in advanced cancers. For the study at large: Partial responses occurred in Three dose-escalation patients, one with hepatocellular carcinoma and two with cutaneous melanoma.

Repertoires were generated with immunoSEQ multiplex PCR, while TCRdb's copy carries only in-frame clones and drops some. Of about 58,000 clones detected, about 85% appear once; the ten largest clones hold over 1%. CDR3 length: 14 amino acids. Germline-derived CDR1 and CDR2 are SGHTA and FQGNSA. V gave up 5 bases and J gave up 0 bases, with 8 bases separating them. Sequencing used CD4+ or CD8+ T cells sorted from blood, obtained in a trial of the OX40 agonist ivuxolimab. This receptor was identified in an adult with an advanced solid tumor such as melanoma, head and neck, liver or kidney cancer. This sequence joins TRBV7-2 and TRBJ1-5; maybe TRBD1 (5 bases). This CDR3 is CASSTGNSNQPQHF. The CDR3 DNA reads TGTGCCAGCAGCACAGGAAATAGCAATCAGCCCCAGCATTTT.